Included here is one T cell receptor (beta chain) sequence, with context. Which antigen it targets is not known. No base quality values were provided; no much bigger clone lies one nucleotide off. Read against the paper, the sample's time point label means: week 11, during vaccination. A 20-mer mutant IDH1 peptide at 300 micrograms in Montanide made up each vaccine dose, which was injected subcutaneously together with topical imiquimod. The donors had newly diagnosed IDH1-mutant astrocytomas of WHO grade 3 or 4 that showed loss of nuclear ATRX. The samples were drawn from NOA16, a multicentre, single-arm, open-label phase I trial in Germany that tested a mutant IDH1 peptide vaccine in humans for the first time. Genomic DNA for TCRB sequencing was extracted from EDTA blood using the DNeasy Blood and Tissue Kit. This sample was included in a study of a mutant IDH1 vaccine in newly diagnosed glioma listed by TCRdb under 2021. About the investigation overall: Patients received eight vaccinations in weeks 1, 3, 5, 7, 11, 15, 19 and 23, corresponding to visits V03 through V10. Vaccination began 4-6 weeks after radiotherapy alone, or alongside temozolomide cycles in the chemotherapy-containing groups. Of the roughly 34 treated patients, about 60% were male and 37.5% were female, and the mean age was approximately 40 years. Before enrollment, most patients had been given radiochemotherapy with temozolomide as standard therapy, while the rest had received either radiotherapy alone or temozolomide alone. Peripheral blood was collected at six visits: V03 (baseline), V05, V07, V10, V12 and V13. Longitudinal TCRB deep sequencing was performed for roughly 27 treated patients wherever samples were available for exploratory analyses. Findings and caveats that apply to the study as a whole: The authors noted that analyses of patient blood samples could not be reproduced because of sample limitations. Changes in the top peripheral T cell clonotypes picked up by TCRB sequencing did not appear to be linked to pseudoprogression. Across multiple MHC alleles, vaccine-induced immune responses were seen in more than 90% of patients. Selection of PBMC samples for TCRB deep sequencing was based on availability.

Library preparation used the immunoSEQ multiplex PCR assay. Following the manufacturer's protocol, the hsTCRB Kit was used to amplify rearranged TCR beta chain sequences. Sequencing of TCRB libraries was carried out on an Illumina MiSeq. Processing in the source paper ran as follows. The kit vendor's proprietary platform handled demultiplexing, trimming and gene mapping. TCRdb provides this immuneACCESS table in a form limited to in-frame rearrangements. Some clones are lacking; in checked studies, under half of them reflect an unresolved V gene, and why the rest are absent is not known. The V and J calls and the clone size are those of that table, but D and trimming were determined from the DNA. Counted in this sample were about 64,000 clones; about 88% of them appeared once. Around 8.2% of the sample is held by the ten biggest clonotypes. The germline V gene (reference sequence) supplies CDR1 SEHNR and CDR2 FQNEAQ. V loses 8 bases, J loses 4 bases, and the germline ends lie 11 bases apart. From cysteine to phenylalanine, the CDR3 is 12 amino acids long. The retained sequence is limited to the CDR3, 36 bases, with the frame set at the first base.

This clonotype originated in a woman aged 45 to 65 with glioma. The V and J genes are TRBV7-9 and TRBJ1-1; TRBD1 could be the D gene, as 6 bases match. The sequences come from PBMCs, collected from a glioma patient whose treatment included an IDH1 peptide vaccine. The CDR3 corresponds to CASAGVGTEAFF. The DNA sequence is given as TGTGCCAGCGCAGGGGTGGGCACTGAAGCTTTCTTT.